This T cell receptor beta chain was found in a study of metastatic and nonmetastatic thyroid tumors. Regarding the study as a whole: Across blood and tumor, TCR beta diversity in malignant thyroid tumors was reportedly significantly higher than in benign nodules.

TCRdb reanalyzed the PCR reads with MiXCR. This sample has roughly 14,000 clones; about 32% occur once, and the top ten carry roughly 7.3%. The table lists this clone with many counts. The antigen is undetermined. Trimming took 0 bases from V and 2 from J, leaving 12 bases between them. This CDR3 comprises 16 residues. CDR1 is LGHNA and CDR2 is YNFKEQ in the germline V gene. There were no patients who had received any treatment before thyroid surgery. This chain links TRBV4-2 with TRBJ2-3; maybe TRBD2 (5 bases). Sequenced: tumor tissue. The receptor was isolated from a female donor with papillary thyroid cancer or a benign thyroid nodule (not recorded which). Some clones in this sample may be carry-over from other donors' samples. Written as DNA, the CDR3 is TGTGCCAGCAGCCAAGAGCGGGCAGATCTCACAGATACGCAGTATTTT. Translating gives CASSQERADLTDTQYF.